Listed below are T cell receptor beta chains from one sample, sequenced in a study of blood T cell repertoires in COVID-19. Sequenced by immunoSEQ multiplex PCR; TCRdb stores in-frame clones only, minus some. The table has some 70,000 clones, just over 85% seen once. The sample comprised peripheral blood. Receptor source: a man younger than 40 with acute or convalescent COVID-19. Each CDR3 is given with its conserved first and last residue. The order of the fields is clone size, D gene, J gene, V gene, CDR3 DNA, CDR3 protein. D genes are given only for firm matches. The size field is filled for only some rows; it gives once, few, many or a size class.

-,TRBD2,TRBJ2-7,TRBV7-2,TGTGCCAGCAGCCCTAGTGGCGGGAGCTACGAGCAGTACTTC,CASSPSGGSYEQYF
-,-,TRBJ2-2,TRBV15,TGTGCCACCAGCAGAGAGGGGGGAGCAGGCACCGGGGAGCTGTTTTTT,CATSREGGAGTGELFF
-,-,TRBJ2-6,TRBV4-3,TGCGCCAGCAGCCAAGATGCTGTAGCTGGGGCCAACGTCCTGACTTTC,CASSQDAVAGANVLTF
-,TRBD2,TRBJ2-1,TRBV18,TGTGCCAGCTCACCAACTGCCCCGGGACTAGCAGGCGTAGAGCAGTTCTTC,CASSPTAPGLAGVEQFF
once,-,TRBJ2-7,TRBV5-1,TGCGCCAGCAGCTCCGGTAGTGCAGGGGCCTACGAGCAGTACTTC,CASSSGSAGAYEQYF
-,TRBD2,TRBJ2-1,TRBV11-2,TGTGCCAGCACCCATGGCTGGGGCGGGAGCGATGAGCAGTTCTTC,CASTHGWGGSDEQFF
-,TRBD1,TRBJ2-7,TRBV18,TGTGCCAGCTCACCACAGGGGGCGAACGAGCAGTACTTC,CASSPQGANEQYF
-,-,TRBJ1-5,TRBV28,TGTGCCAGCAGTTTATTAGGGGATAGGGTCGATCAGCCCCAGCATTTT,CASSLLGDRVDQPQHF
-,-,TRBJ2-1,TRBV3-1/TRBV3-2,TGTGCCAGCAGCCAAGACAGGAGGGGAGACAATGAGCAGTTCTTC,CASSQDRRGDNEQFF
-,TRBD1,TRBJ2-1,TRBV18,TGTGCCAGCTCACCGGGACAGGGTCCCAACAATGAGCAGTTCTTC,CASSPGQGPNNEQFF
-,TRBD2,TRBJ2-2,TRBV2,TGTGCCAGCATTAAAACCGGGACTAGCGGGATTTGGACCGGGGAGCTGTTTTTT,CASIKTGTSGIWTGELFF
-,-,TRBJ1-2,TRBV5-4,TGTGCCAGCAGCTCACCGGTGGGCCATTCCGGCACCTTC,CASSSPVGHSGTF
-,-,TRBJ1-5,TRBV11-2,TGTGCCAGCAGCCTAACAGGGAGCAATCAGCCCCAGCATTTT,CASSLTGSNQPQHF
-,-,TRBJ1-1,TRBV9,TGTGCCAGCAGCGTAGGGGCTGGGAACACTGAAGCTTTCTTT,CASSVGAGNTEAFF
-,TRBD2,TRBJ2-2,TRBV3-1/TRBV3-2,TGTGCCAGCAGCCCCCGGGCGGCTAGCGGGAACACCGGGGAGCTGTTTTTT,CASSPRAASGNTGELFF
-,-,TRBJ2-1,TRBV27,TGTGCCAGCAGCCCGTCTTCGTCAGAAGAGCAGTTCTTC,CASSPSSSEEQFF
-,-,TRBJ1-1,TRBV5-1,TGCGCCAGCAGCTTGATCGGAGGGGCGAACACTGAAGCTTTCTTT,CASSLIGGANTEAFF
-,-,TRBJ1-4,TRBV2,TGTGCCAGCCGCGGAGTCAATGAAAAACTGTTTTTT,CASRGVNEKLFF
once,TRBD2,TRBJ2-3,TRBV12-3/TRBV12-4,TGTGCCAGCAGGCGACGGGAGGCAGATACGCAGTATTTT,CASRRREADTQYF
-,-,TRBJ2-3,TRBV27,TGTGCCAGCAGGACTTTAGGGGCACAGGGAGATACGCAGTATTTT,CASRTLGAQGDTQYF
once,TRBD1,TRBJ1-1,TRBV5-6,TGTGCCAGCAGCTGGGACAGGGGGGATTACACTGAAGCTTTCTTT,CASSWDRGDYTEAFF
-,-,TRBJ1-2,TRBV30,TGTGCCTGGAGTGTACACGGAGGGAGCGGCTACACCTTC,CAWSVHGGSGYTF
once,TRBD2,TRBJ2-1,TRBV7-2,TGTGCCAGCAGCTACGGACTAGTCTATGAGCAGTTCTTC,CASSYGLVYEQFF
-,-,TRBJ1-2,TRBV6-5,TGTGCCAGCAGTTGGGGGCCGCAGAATGGCTACACCTTC,CASSWGPQNGYTF
-,-,TRBJ2-7,TRBV7-9,TGTGCCAGCAGCCAATCGACTGTAGATCACGAGCAGTACTTC,CASSQSTVDHEQYF
-,-,TRBJ1-6,TRBV28,TGTGCCTCTCACAAGGGGTCAGTGTATAATTCACCCCTCCACTTT,CASHKGSVYNSPLHF
once,-,TRBJ1-5,TRBV4-1,TGCGCCAGCAGCCGAACAGGGAATCAGCCCCAGCATTTT,CASSRTGNQPQHF
-,-,TRBJ2-4,TRBV28,TGTGCCAGCAGTCGACTGGACAGCCTAGCCAAAAACATTCAGTACTTC,CASSRLDSLAKNIQYF
-,TRBD2,TRBJ2-7,TRBV28,TGTGCCAGCAGTTTGCCCCCACCTAGCGGATTTTACGAGCAGTACTTC,CASSLPPPSGFYEQYF
-,-,TRBJ1-1,TRBV5-6,TGTGCCAGCAGCTTGGATCGGGGGAGTTGGTTTAGTTTCTTT,CASSLDRGSWFSFF
-,TRBD2,TRBJ2-7,TRBV4-1,TGCGCCAGCAGCCAGTCGACTAGCGGGAACTACGAGCAGTACTTC,CASSQSTSGNYEQYF
-,-,TRBJ1-3,TRBV5-5,TGTGCCAGCAGAGTACAGTCACTCTCTGGAAACACCATATATTTT,CASRVQSLSGNTIYF
-,-,TRBJ2-7,TRBV10-3,TGTGCCATCAGTGACTCGGGACTGGGAGCCGACGAGCAGTACTTC,CAISDSGLGADEQYF
-,TRBD2,TRBJ2-1,TRBV2,TGTGCCACCTCAGGATCGTCTAGCGGGAGTAATGAGCAGTTCTTC,CATSGSSSGSNEQFF
-,-,TRBJ2-7,TRBV5-4,TGTGCCAGCAGCTTACAGGGAAAGGTCTCCTACGAGCAGTACTTC,CASSLQGKVSYEQYF
-,-,TRBJ2-5,TRBV30,TGTGCCTGGAGAACGGGAAGGGGGATGGAGACCCAGTACTTC,CAWRTGRGMETQYF
-,-,TRBJ1-4,TRBV30,TGTGCCTCAACCGGGGGGAGGGAAAAACTGTTTTTT,CASTGGREKLFF
-,-,TRBJ1-5,TRBV28,TGTGCCAGCAGTTCCGAACGTAAAGAGATCCTGCCCCAGCATTTT,CASSSERKEILPQHF
-,-,TRBJ1-1,TRBV18,TGTGCCAGCTCCCTGGCAGTAAGGAACACTGAAGCTTTCTTT,CASSLAVRNTEAFF
-,-,TRBJ2-1,TRBV9,TGTGCCAGCAGCGTAGAGAGCGGGCCGAGCTCCTACAATGAGCAGTTCTTC,CASSVESGPSSYNEQFF